A selection of T cell receptor beta chains follows, all from one sample in a study of cytomegalovirus exposure and HLA in healthy donors. Some clones are missing from TCRdb's copy, which holds only in-frame ones; the method was immunoSEQ multiplex PCR. The repertoire consists of roughly 180,000 clones, with roughly 84% occurring once and the leading ten covering approximately 1.5%. Material for sequencing was PBMCs. Receptors were obtained from a male donor in good health and CMV-seronegative. The CDR3 runs from the conserved cysteine through the conserved F or W. D genes are given only for firm matches. For some rows the clone size is stated as once, few or many, or as a class when expanded; others skip it.

size | J | D | V | DNA | CDR3
- | TRBJ1-2 | - | TRBV15 | TGTGCCAGCCAGATAGGCGGGACTAACTATGGCTACACCTTC | CASQIGGTNYGYTF
- | TRBJ2-7 | TRBD1 | TRBV2 | TGTGCCAGCAGTACGACCGGACAGGGGACGCTTGTCTCCTACGAGCAGTACTTC | CASSTTGQGTLVSYEQYF
- | TRBJ2-7 | TRBD2 | TRBV19 | TGTGCCAGTAGTACATCTCAGCGGGGCGAGCAGTACTTC | CASSTSQRGEQYF
- | TRBJ2-1 | - | TRBV4-3 | TGCGCCAGCGGCAGGGGCTCCTACAATGAGCAGTTCTTC | CASGRGSYNEQFF
- | TRBJ1-6 | - | TRBV7-9 | TGTGCCAGCAGCTCGGCAGGTTATTCACCCCTCCACTTT | CASSSAGYSPLHF
- | TRBJ2-7 | TRBD2 | TRBV27 | TGTGCCAGCAGTTTACAACTAGCGGGCCTAGGGGAGCAGTACTTC | CASSLQLAGLGEQYF
- | TRBJ2-5 | TRBD2 | TRBV11-1 | TGTGCCAGCAGCCGACTGACTAGCGGGGGGGCTGGGAAGACCCAGTACTTC | CASSRLTSGGAGKTQYF
- | TRBJ2-1 | TRBD1 | TRBV6-5 | TGTGCCAGCAGCCCAGCGATTCGACAGGGCAATGAGCAGTTCTTC | CASSPAIRQGNEQFF
- | TRBJ1-5 | - | TRBV30 | TGTGCCTGGAGTGCGCAGGGCATGCAGCCCCAGCATTTT | CAWSAQGMQPQHF
- | TRBJ2-3 | - | TRBV5-8 | TGTGCCAGCAGCTTGGATGGGGGGGGCTCCACAGATACGCAGTATTTT | CASSLDGGGSTDTQYF
- | TRBJ2-5 | - | TRBV18 | TGTGCCAGCTCACCAGACCGACTTTCGGAGGGGGCGTTAGAGACCCAGTACTTC | CASSPDRLSEGALETQYF
- | TRBJ1-1 | TRBD1 | TRBV19 | TGTGCCAGTAGCTGGGACAGCCAGAACACTGAAGCTTTCTTT | CASSWDSQNTEAFF
- | TRBJ2-1 | - | TRBV19 | TGTGCCAGTAGTATGGTTGGGCGCAATGAGCAGTTCTTC | CASSMVGRNEQFF
- | TRBJ2-1 | - | TRBV29-1 | TGCAGCGGACGGGACTTTCATTCCCGGGGGTTCTTC | CSGRDFHSRGFF
- | TRBJ1-6 | TRBD1 | TRBV4-1 | TGCGCCAGCAGCCAAGTCGACAGGGACTATTCACCCCTCCACTTT | CASSQVDRDYSPLHF
- | TRBJ2-7 | TRBD1 | TRBV5-6 | TGTGCCAGCAGCTTGCTGGCAGGGGGCTACGAGCAGTACTTC | CASSLLAGGYEQYF
- | TRBJ1-2 | TRBD1 | TRBV29-1 | TGCAGCGCCGGACAGGGAGTCATCTATGGCTACACCTTC | CSAGQGVIYGYTF
- | TRBJ2-5 | TRBD1 | TRBV27 | TGTGCCAGCAGTTCCCGGTCAGGGGGTATGGAGACCCAGTACTTC | CASSSRSGGMETQYF
- | TRBJ2-1 | TRBD2 | TRBV9 | TGTGCCAGCAGCCCCTTCTGGGTAGCGGGGCATGAGCAGTTCTTC | CASSPFWVAGHEQFF
- | TRBJ1-3 | - | TRBV4-1 | TGCGCCAGCAGCCAACAGGGACATACGACCTCTGGAAACACCATATATTTT | CASSQQGHTTSGNTIYF
few | TRBJ2-1 | - | TRBV4-1 | TGCGCCAGCAGCCAAGGGGACAATCCCCATGAGCAGTTCTTC | CASSQGDNPHEQFF
- | TRBJ1-4 | - | TRBV4-3 | TGCGCCAGCAGCCAAGATCCCCAAGGAGGTGAAAAACTGTTTTTT | CASSQDPQGGEKLFF
- | TRBJ2-7 | - | TRBV6-1 | TGTGCCAGCACTGGGCAGGGGCGCATCCACGAGCAGTACTTC | CASTGQGRIHEQYF
- | TRBJ2-1 | TRBD2 | TRBV11-2 | TGTGCCAGCAGCCCTCGCAGTGTACTAGCGGATATAAATGAGCAGTTCTTC | CASSPRSVLADINEQFF
once | TRBJ1-5 | - | TRBV27 | TGTGCCAGCAGCTCCGGGACTGGAGGCAATCAGCCCCAGCATTTT | CASSSGTGGNQPQHF
- | TRBJ1-6 | TRBD1 | TRBV5-4 | TGTGCCAGCGGGCGATTTACGGGACAGGGAAATTCACCCCTCCACTTT | CASGRFTGQGNSPLHF
few | TRBJ2-5 | - | TRBV5-1 | TGCGCCAGCAGCTTGGGACATTTAAAGGAGACCCAGTACTTC | CASSLGHLKETQYF
few | TRBJ2-2 | TRBD2 | TRBV9 | TGTGCCAGCAGCGTAGCTAGCGGGGGGGCCGGGGACACCGGGGAGCTGTTTTTT | CASSVASGGAGDTGELFF
- | TRBJ1-1 | TRBD1 | TRBV30 | TGTGCCTGGAGGTCAGGGGGCACTGAAGCTTTCTTT | CAWRSGGTEAFF
- | TRBJ2-2 | TRBD1 | TRBV19 | TGTGCCAGTCGTGCCGGGACAGAGAACACCGGGGAGCTGTTTTTT | CASRAGTENTGELFF
- | TRBJ2-1 | TRBD2 | TRBV7-2 | TGTGCCAGCAGCCCTCCATTACTAGCGGGAAGTGGGGAGTTCTTC | CASSPPLLAGSGEFF
- | TRBJ2-3 | - | TRBV18 | TGTGCCAGCTCACCCATTCCTAGTACCGCAGATACGCAGTATTTT | CASSPIPSTADTQYF
- | TRBJ2-3 | - | TRBV2 | TGTGCCAGCGCTAGCGAGATCACAGATACGCAGTATTTT | CASASEITDTQYF
- | TRBJ2-2 | TRBD2 | TRBV4-2 | TGTGCCAGCAGCCCCCTAGCGGGAGGGGGGAACACCGGGGAGCTGTTTTTT | CASSPLAGGGNTGELFF
- | TRBJ1-4 | - | TRBV6-5 | TGTGCCAGCAGTGTGGTCCGGAATGAAAAACTGTTTTTT | CASSVVRNEKLFF
- | TRBJ1-2 | - | TRBV6-6 | TGTGCCAGCAGTTCCGGCGGGGGCTATGGCTACACCTTC | CASSSGGGYGYTF
- | TRBJ2-3 | TRBD2 | TRBV6-4 | TGTGCCAGCAGTGACTCAGCGGGAGGGCCTAGTACGCAGTATTTT | CASSDSAGGPSTQYF
once | TRBJ2-1 | - | TRBV6-5 | TGTGCCAGCATGGGACTGGGCGATGAGCAGTTCTTC | CASMGLGDEQFF
once | TRBJ2-5 | - | TRBV19 | TGTGCCAGTAGTACAGGGCCTTATGAGACCCAGTACTTC | CASSTGPYETQYF
- | TRBJ2-7 | TRBD2 | TRBV11-2 | TGTGCCAGCAGCTTTAAAACTAGCGGGATGACTAGCGAGCAGTACTTC | CASSFKTSGMTSEQYF
- | TRBJ2-1 | TRBD1 | TRBV28 | TGTGCCAGCAGCCCCAGGGGGCCCACTGAGCAGTTCTTC | CASSPRGPTEQFF
- | TRBJ2-7 | - | TRBV7-8 | TGTGCCAGCAGCTTAGGGGTTAGGGGGCAGTACTTC | CASSLGVRGQYF
- | TRBJ1-3 | TRBD1 | TRBV18 | TGTGCCAGCTCACATAAAGGACAGGGATCGGGAAACACCATATATTTT | CASSHKGQGSGNTIYF
- | TRBJ1-5 | - | TRBV6-1 | TGTGCCAGCAGTGATACGGGGTATAGCAATCAGCCCCAGCATTTT | CASSDTGYSNQPQHF